This T cell receptor (beta chain) originates from a study of beta chain features in type 1 diabetes. This clone has a single count. Its antigen is still unknown. CDR1 SGHDT and CDR2 YYEEEE come from the germline V gene. V shed 5 bases, J shed 9 bases, and the junction held 17 bases outside the gene matches. The CDR3 loop spans 17 amino acids. Study-wide findings and caveats: Shortening of TCRB CDR3s, moderate but significant, appeared in all four CD4+ subsets of Type 1 diabetes patients.

cDNA synthesis used the whole RNA isolate, giving expressed TCRB sequences. TCRdb keeps only in-frame clones here, not all; method: immunoSEQ multiplex PCR. The sample contains under 550,000 clones, approximately 10% of which appear only once. Staining for CD45RO/CCR7/CD25/CD127/CD95/CD27 allowed sorting of CD4+ naive, central memory, regulatory and stem cell-like memory cells. The rearrangement joins TRBV5-6 to TRBJ2-1; 10 nucleotides match TRBD2. Sample: naive CD4+ T cells from blood. This clonotype was sampled from a woman younger than 35 in good health. The CDR3 loop reads CASRDLGTSAMAIEQFF. CDR3 bases: TGTGCCAGCAGAGACCTCGGGACTAGCGCGATGGCTATTGAGCAGTTCTTC. The full variable domain, completed using reference TRBV5-6 and TRBJ2-1, is DAGVTQSPTHLIKTRGQQVTLRCSPKSGHDTVSWYQQALGQGPQFIFQYYEEEERQRGNFPDRFSGHQFPNYSSELNVNALLLGDSALYLCASRDLGTSAMAIEQFFGPGTRLTVL.